The T cell receptor (beta chain) under discussion was sequenced for a study of type 1 regulatory T cells (dated by TCRdb to the early 2020s). Notes on the research overall: An in vitro protocol by which a Tr1-enriched, alloantigen-specific CD4 T cell product named T-allo10 was generated was characterized in the study. T-allo10 was being evaluated clinically in patients with hematological malignancies who were receiving allogeneic hematopoietic stem cell transplantation.

Turning to this clonotype: Its antigen has not been determined. The input lacks base qualities; no much larger clone sits a single base away.

The CDR3 measures 16 amino acids from cysteine to phenylalanine. The only DNA kept is the CDR3, 48 bases in frame from the first base. TCRdb names Illumina MiSeq as the instrument used. The public reads were reanalyzed by TCRdb: fastp trimming at Q25, MiXCR alignment, in-frame beta chains only. One record per CDR3 amino acid sequence lists the most common genes and DNA. For this sample there are approximately 100,000 distinct CDR3 sequences; roughly 28% appear just once. The ten most abundant clones make up 2.2% of the sample. Recombination joined TRBV21-1 with TRBJ2-2; TRBD2 was called by the table and not checked on the DNA. TRBV21-1 is given as a pseudogene. Sequenced sample: CD4+ T cells, either the whole sample or a sorted fraction (not recorded which). The sequence came from a human donor in good health. Read as DNA, the sequence is TGTGCCAGCAGCAATTCAGCGGGAGGGAACACCGGGGAGCTGTTTTTT. Protein translation: CASSNSAGGNTGELFF.